Below, 19 T cell receptor beta chains from the same sample are listed, as sequenced in a study of cytomegalovirus exposure and HLA in healthy donors. The PCR employed 60 Vbeta primers together with 13 Jbeta primers. Using immunoSEQ multiplex PCR, the repertoire was profiled, and TCRdb retains in-frame clones only, with some absent. This sample has approximately 150,000 clones, with around 75% found just once. Sequencing input: PBMCs. Receptors were obtained from a man between 18 and 29 years old in good health and CMV-seropositive.

The gene calls are TRBV20-1 and TRBJ2-1; possible D gene TRBD1, 5 bases. V was trimmed by 5 bases and J by 5 bases, leaving 7 bases between them. The CDR3 has 11 amino acids. The germline gives CDR1 DFQATT, CDR2 SNEGSKA (reference sequence). The CDR3 coding sequence is TGCAGTGCTCAGGGAAACAATGAGCAGTTCTTC. It codes for CSAQGNNEQFF.

The chain carries TRBV28 and TRBJ2-6, with 14 bases that match TRBD2. The CDR3 is 20 amino acids. Germline V CDR1 and CDR2: MDHEN, SYDVKM. Losses at the gene ends were 3 bases for V and 2 bases for J; bases not matched to a gene: 9. CDR3 sequence: CASSFHPGTSGRTGANVLTF. The CDR3 DNA reads as TGTGCCAGCAGTTTCCACCCCGGGACTAGCGGGAGAACTGGGGCCAACGTCCTGACTTTC.

The genes are TRBV28 and TRBJ2-3, with 7 bases matching TRBD2. From germline, CDR1 is MDHEN and CDR2 SYDVKM. V was clipped by 6 bases and J by 1 base; unmatched bases: 16. The CDR3 loop spans 18 amino acids. The CDR3 here is CASSPRAGVERGTDTQYF. CDR3 DNA sequence: TGTGCCAGCAGCCCCCGCGCGGGGGTCGAGCGAGGCACAGATACGCAGTATTTT.

The J gene is TRBJ2-7, the V gene TRBV2, with 7 bases aligning to TRBD2. Germline trimming cut 1 base from V and 1 base from J; bases unmatched to any gene: 4. Germline V gene lookup returns CDR1 SNHLY and CDR2 FYNNEI. The CDR3 has 15 residues. The CDR3 coding sequence is TGTGCCAGCAGTGAAGATCCTAGCGGATCCTACGAGCAGTACTTC. Residues: CASSEDPSGSYEQYF. Full variable domain (rest looked up from reference TRBV2 and TRBJ2-7): EPEVTQTPSHQVTQMGQEVILRCVPISNHLYFYWYRQILGQKVEFLVSFYNNEISEKSEIFDDQFSVERPDGSNFTLKIRSTKLEDSAMYFCASSEDPSGSYEQYFGPGTRLTVT.

V is TRBV7-8 and J is TRBJ2-5; 12 bases are a match to TRBD2. After removal of 4 bases from V and 6 bases from J, the junction contained 12 bases not matched to a gene. CDR1 and CDR2 (germline): SGHVS, FQNEAQ. The CDR3 runs 17 residues. The CDR3 DNA reads TGTGCCAGCAGCTGGGGCGCGACTAGCGGGAGTTGGAAGACCCAGTACTTC. Its translation is CASSWGATSGSWKTQYF.

This rearrangement joins TRBV11-2 to TRBJ2-5, with D perhaps TRBD2 (6 bases). The J call is uncertain, as TRBJ2-7 better fits the DNA end. The CDR3 contains 16 residues. CDR1 SGHAT and CDR2 FQNNGV come from the germline V gene. The CDR3 is CASSSLARGFSYEQYF. As DNA, the CDR3 is TGTGCCAGCAGCTCCCTCGCGCGGGGATTCTCCTACGAGCAGTACTTC.

V and J are TRBV7-8 and TRBJ2-5, with no clear D. V shed 7 bases and J shed 1 base, with 10 bases lying between them. The germline V gene encodes CDR1 SGHVS and CDR2 FQNEAQ. The CDR3 is 13 residues long. This CDR3 reads CASTRLPQETQYF. The CDR3 DNA follows: TGTGCCAGCACCAGACTCCCCCAAGAGACCCAGTACTTC.

The V and J genes are TRBV19 and TRBJ2-1, with 11 nucleotides matching TRBD2. Germline V CDR1 and CDR2: LNHDA, SQIVND (reference sequence). The V and J ends lost 3 bases and 9 bases, in that order; junction bases with no gene match: 4. The CDR3 spans 14 residues. The CDR3 DNA is TGTGCCAGTAGTATGGGTCTAGCGGGAGGTGAGCAGTTCTTC. Amino acids: CASSMGLAGGEQFF. The full variable domain, with the rest looked up from reference TRBV19 and TRBJ2-1, is DGGITQSPKYLFRKEGQNVTLSCEQNLNHDAMYWYRQDPGQGLRLIYYSQIVNDFQKGDIAEGYSVSREKKESFPLTVTSAQKNPTAFYLCASSMGLAGGEQFFGPGTRLTVL.

The chain couples TRBV7-2 to TRBJ1-5, with 8 positions matching TRBD1. V lost 2 bases, J lost 2 bases, and 2 bases stayed unmatched. The CDR3 loop spans 15 amino acids. Germline assignment: CDR1 SGHTA and CDR2 FQGNSA. The chain's CDR3 is CASSLQGAGNQPQHF. For the CDR3, the DNA is TGTGCCAGCAGCTTACAGGGGGCAGGCAATCAGCCCCAGCATTTT.

This clone has a single count. This chain uses TRBV18 with TRBJ1-1; D perhaps matches TRBD1 (6 bases). V was clipped by 4 bases and J by 1 base, with 13 bases between them. Germline V CDR1 and CDR2: KGHSH, LQKENI. The CDR3 has 15 residues. DNA for the CDR3: TGTGCCAGCTCACGACAGGTCCCCACGAACACTGAAGCTTTCTTT. It encodes CASSRQVPTNTEAFF.

The chain couples TRBV7-9 to TRBJ2-7; TRBD1 matches at 7 bases. Trimming took 7 bases from V and 2 from J; bases not matched to a gene: 8. The CDR3 extends over 14 amino acids. Germline assignment: CDR1 SEHNR and CDR2 FQNEAQ (reference sequence). In DNA form, the CDR3 reads TGTGCCAGCACCGTACAGGGGACAACCTACGAGCAGTACTTC. This codes for CASTVQGTTYEQYF. The full variable domain, in which reference TRBV7-9 and TRBJ2-7 provide the parts outside the CDR3, is DTGVSQNPRHKITKRGQNVTFRCDPISEHNRLYWYRQTLGQGPEFLTYFQNEAQLEKSRLLSDRFSAERPKGSFSTLEIQRTEQGDSAMYLCASTVQGTTYEQYFGPGTRLTVT.

Here the CDR3 DNA reads TGCGCCAGCAGCTTGGCCGGGACAAGCTACGAGCAGTACTTC. Encoded protein: CASSLAGTSYEQYF. The genes are TRBV5-1 and TRBJ2-7; possible D gene TRBD1, 6 bases. Trimming took off 0 bases at V and 3 bases at J, with 10 bases between the two ends. Germline CDR1 and CDR2: SGHRS and YFSETQ. The CDR3 has 14 residues.

The CDR3 sequence: CASSAGGDRINEKLFF. The CDR3 DNA reads TGTGCCAGCAGCGCTGGTGGTGACAGGATTAATGAAAAACTGTTTTTT. The rearrangement joins TRBV5-4 to TRBJ1-4; the D gene is possibly TRBD1 (6 bases). V was cut by 4 bases and J by 4 bases, with 17 bases left in between. Germline loops: CDR1 SGHNT, CDR2 YYREEE (reference sequence). CDR3 size: 16 residues.

This chain joins TRBV7-8 and TRBJ1-3; D is undetermined. V shed 3 bases and J shed 6 bases, with 12 bases lying between them. The V gene's germline CDR1 is SGHVS and CDR2 FQNEAQ. The CDR3 runs 14 residues. CDR3 in amino acids: CASSFAGRVNTIYF. DNA for the CDR3: TGTGCCAGCAGCTTTGCGGGGAGGGTAAACACCATATATTTT.

The rearrangement joins TRBV7-8 to TRBJ2-7, with TRBD2 matching over 10 bases. V shed 5 bases and J 3 bases; nucleotides not matched to a gene: 10. Germline CDR1 reads SGHVS; CDR2 reads FQNEAQ. The CDR3 extends over 16 amino acids. The CDR3 bases are TGTGCCAGCAGCGCCCAGCCGAGGACTAGCGGCTACGAGCAGTACTTC. Encoded protein: CASSAQPRTSGYEQYF.

V and J are TRBV27 and TRBJ2-7, with a possible D match to TRBD1 (5 bases). The CDR3 covers 13 residues. Per the germline V gene, CDR1 is MNHEY and CDR2 is SMNVEV (reference sequence). V was cut by 8 bases and J by 2 bases, with 13 bases left in between. The CDR3 DNA sequence: TGTGCCAGCTCCGGACAAGGGACCTACGAGCAGTACTTC. Translation: CASSGQGTYEQYF.

This clone appeared a few times. The rearrangement uses TRBV28 and TRBJ2-3; 11 positions agree with TRBD1. V trimming: 1 base; J trimming: 4 bases; junction bases outside the gene matches: 7. Germline loops: CDR1 MDHEN, CDR2 SYDVKM. The CDR3 covers 17 residues. In nucleotides, the CDR3 is TGTGCCAGCAGTTTATTCCGGCGGACAGGGGGCTCAGATACGCAGTATTTT. Translation: CASSLFRRTGGSDTQYF.

This clone was picked up a small number of times. The genes are TRBV30 and TRBJ1-1, with D perhaps TRBD1 (6 bases). CDR1 GTSNPN and CDR2 SVGIG come from the germline V gene (reference sequence). The V and J ends lost 0 bases and 6 bases respectively, with 8 bases between them. The CDR3 spans 12 residues. CDR3 protein: CAWSVRQAEAFF. CDR3 sequence (DNA): TGTGCCTGGAGTGTACGACAGGCTGAAGCTTTCTTT. Combining the CDR3 with reference TRBV30 and TRBJ1-1 gives the whole variable domain SQTIHQWPATLVQPVGSPLSLECTVEGTSNPNLYWYRQAAGRGLQLLFYSVGIGQISSEVPQNLSASRPQDRQFILSSKKLLLSDSGFYLCAWSVRQAEAFFGQGTRLTVV.

This clone was seen once. This chain links TRBV6-5 with TRBJ2-1; 12 bases map to TRBD2. The V gene end was trimmed by 2 bases and the J gene end by 6 bases; junction bases not matched to a gene: 5. Germline V CDR1 and CDR2: MNHEY, SVGAGI. The CDR3 covers 16 residues. The CDR3 sequence is CASSYILAGGPNEQFF. The CDR3 DNA follows: TGTGCCAGCAGTTACATCCTAGCGGGAGGGCCCAATGAGCAGTTCTTC.